This TCR beta chain was sequenced for a study of OX40 agonist ivuxolimab in advanced cancers. Across the whole study: Participants, 70% to 90% male, averaged roughly 60 years of age, ranging from about 23 to 90. Partial responses, seen in three patients, involved one hepatocellular carcinoma and two cutaneous melanomas.

The repertoire was sequenced with immunoSEQ multiplex PCR; TCRdb's copy has only in-frame clones and lacks some. The sample lists over 65,000 clones, about 86% seen once, with about 8% in the top ten. This sequence originates from an adult with an advanced solid tumor such as melanoma, head and neck, liver or kidney cancer. Sequences were derived from CD4+ or CD8+ T cells sorted from blood, sampled in a trial of the OX40 agonist ivuxolimab.

CDR3: CAWSSPGGSSGYEQYF. The CDR3 DNA follows: TGTGCCTGGAGTTCCCCGGGAGGGTCCAGCGGTTACGAGCAGTACTTC. The chain carries TRBV30 and TRBJ2-7; 8 positions match TRBD2. The CDR3 spans 16 residues. The germline CDR1 and CDR2 sequences are GTSNPN and SVGIG (reference sequence). The ends lost 2 bases at V and 4 bases at J; junction bases unmatched: 13.